A selection of T cell receptor beta chains follows, all from one sample in a study of metastatic and nonmetastatic thyroid tumors. TCRdb re-clonotyped the PCR reads via MiXCR. The table has more than 13,000 clones, approximately 12% seen once. The sequenced material came from blood. The source of these receptors is a female donor with papillary thyroid cancer or a benign thyroid nodule (not recorded which). Some clones in this sample may be carry-over from other donors' samples. Both conserved end residues are part of each CDR3. The D gene is left open where the match is weak. Some rows have no size entry. The others give once, few or many, or a class for an expanded clone.

J gene	V gene	D gene	clone size	CDR3 DNA	CDR3 protein
TRBJ1-1	TRBV12-3/TRBV12-4	-	many	TGTGCCAGCAGTTTTCTCTCTGGGGACACTGAAGCTTTCTTT	CASSFLSGDTEAFF
TRBJ2-3	TRBV6-4	TRBD1	large	TGTGCCAGCAGTGACGGGACAGGGTCCACAGATACGCAGTATTTT	CASSDGTGSTDTQYF
TRBJ2-3	TRBV20-1	TRBD2	-	TGCAGTGCGCCGATCCTAGCGGGAGGGCCAACAGATACGCAGTATTTT	CSAPILAGGPTDTQYF
TRBJ2-7	TRBV12-3/TRBV12-4	-	-	TGTGCCAGCAGTTTCGGGGTTAGCTCCTACGAGCAGTACTTC	CASSFGVSSYEQYF
TRBJ2-7	TRBV5-1	TRBD1	medium-sized	TGCGCCAGCAGCTCGAGCTGGGACAGGGTGGGCGAGCAGTACTTC	CASSSSWDRVGEQYF
TRBJ1-6	TRBV2	TRBD1	medium-sized	TGTGCCAGCAGTGGACAGGGGCAGGGTAATTCACCCCTCCACTTT	CASSGQGQGNSPLHF
TRBJ2-1	TRBV6-1	-	many	TGTGCCAGCAGTGAAGAGCCATCCCCCTACAATGAGCAGTTCTTC	CASSEEPSPYNEQFF
TRBJ2-1	TRBV29-1	-	many	TGCAGCGTTGGATGGAGCAATGAGCAGTTCTTC	CSVGWSNEQFF
TRBJ2-7	TRBV30	TRBD2	-	TGTGCCTGGAGTAGCGGGACTAGCGGGGCCTACGAGCAGTACTTC	CAWSSGTSGAYEQYF
TRBJ2-1	TRBV19	TRBD2	many	TGTGCCAGTAGTATTAAGGCTAGCGGCGGAAATGAGCAGTTCTTC	CASSIKASGGNEQFF
TRBJ2-7	TRBV4-2	TRBD2	many	TGTGCCAGCAGCCAAGGACTAGCGGGAGGGGACGAGCAGTACTTC	CASSQGLAGGDEQYF
TRBJ1-3	TRBV3-1	-	many	TGTGCCAGCAGCCGTGCCGTCTCTGGAAACACCATATATTTT	CASSRAVSGNTIYF
TRBJ2-7	TRBV2	TRBD2	-	TGTGCCAGCAGACCGGGACTAGCGTTAGGCCTTACCTACGAGCAGTACTTC	CASRPGLALGLTYEQYF
TRBJ1-1	TRBV29-1	-	many	TGCAGCGCCCGGAAAGGGGGGGGTTACACTGAAGCTTTCTTT	CSARKGGGYTEAFF
TRBJ1-4	TRBV18	TRBD1	many	TGTGCCAGCTCACCGATGACAGGGGGGGATGAAAAACTGTTTTTT	CASSPMTGGDEKLFF
TRBJ2-7	TRBV7-2	-	many	TGTGCCAGCAGCGCATCGGCGACAGCCCAATACGAGCAGTACTTC	CASSASATAQYEQYF
TRBJ2-3	TRBV4-1	TRBD2	few	TGCGCCAGCAGCCTAGCGGGGGGGGTAGATACGCAGTATTTT	CASSLAGGVDTQYF
TRBJ1-1	TRBV2	-	many	TGTGCCAGCAGTGCTGGCAGACTGAACACTGAAGCTTTCTTT	CASSAGRLNTEAFF
TRBJ2-7	TRBV20-1	-	-	TGCAGTGCTAGCAACTCGGGGAAAGGGGGTTTTTCGTACTTC	CSASNSGKGGFSYF
TRBJ1-1	TRBV29-1	-	many	TGCAGCGTCATCTCACCATCACTTGAAGCTTTCTTT	CSVISPSLEAFF
TRBJ2-7	TRBV6-2/TRBV6-3	-	medium-sized	TGTGCCAGCGCCCGGCAGCTTTACTACGAGCAGTACTTC	CASARQLYYEQYF
TRBJ2-3	TRBV29-1	TRBD2	-	TGCAGCGTTGAAATAGCGGGGGCCAAAGATACGCAGTATTTT	CSVEIAGAKDTQYF
TRBJ2-7	TRBV5-1	-	many	TGCGCCAGCAGCTTCACTAGTCCCTACGAGCAGTACTTC	CASSFTSPYEQYF
TRBJ2-1	TRBV6-4	TRBD2	many	TGTGCCAGCAGTGACAGACTAGCGGGTGAGCAGTTCTTC	CASSDRLAGEQFF
TRBJ2-1	TRBV7-9	-	many	TGTGCCAGCAGCTTAGCTCTAGAAAGGGGTGAGCAGTTCTTC	CASSLALERGEQFF
TRBJ1-4	TRBV12-3/TRBV12-4	TRBD1	many	TGTGCCACCCGACGACAGGGGCCGTCCGAAAAACTGTTTTTT	CATRRQGPSEKLFF
TRBJ2-3	TRBV6-2/TRBV6-3	-	-	TGTGCCAGCATCCCGTTTGTGGGTGGGCCTGCTAGGAGCACAGATACGCAGTATTTT	CASIPFVGGPARSTDTQYF
TRBJ1-6	TRBV9	-	many	TGTGCCAGCAGCGTAGGTCCGGATTCACCCCTCCACTTT	CASSVGPDSPLHF
TRBJ1-1	TRBV11-1	TRBD1	many	TGTGCCAGCAGCCCTCAGACAGGGCACAACACTGAAGCTTTCTTT	CASSPQTGHNTEAFF
TRBJ2-1	TRBV6-1	TRBD2	few	TGTGCCAGCAGCCCTACTCCCAGCGGGAGGGGTAATGAGCAGTTCTTC	CASSPTPSGRGNEQFF
TRBJ1-6	TRBV3-1	-	many	TGTGCCAGCAGCCAAGGGCTTTCCTTACTACTCCACTTT	CASSQGLSLLLHF
TRBJ2-1	TRBV24-1	-	-	TGTGCCACCAGTGAACTGACTGACAATGAGCAGTTCTTC	CATSELTDNEQFF
TRBJ2-5	TRBV10-3	-	many	TGTGCCATCAGTGAAGGACTAACCCAAGAGACCCAGTACTTC	CAISEGLTQETQYF
TRBJ1-3	TRBV24-1	-	many	TGTGCCACCAGTGATAATCTCCGAGGGAACTCTGGAAACACCATATATTTT	CATSDNLRGNSGNTIYF
TRBJ1-2	TRBV2	-	many	TGTGCCAGCAGTGAAAACAGTGGGCCAGGGGGCTACACCTTC	CASSENSGPGGYTF
TRBJ1-6	TRBV20-1	-	-	TGCAGTGCTAGAGGGCCCCGTGGCTGGAATTCACCCCTCCACTTT	CSARGPRGWNSPLHF
TRBJ2-5	TRBV6-1	-	medium-sized	TGTGCCAGCATGCGGGGGCTCCAAGAGACCCAGTACTTC	CASMRGLQETQYF
TRBJ1-5	TRBV24-1	TRBD1	-	TGTGCCACCAGTAAAAATGGACAGGGAACCGATCAGCCCCAGCATTTT	CATSKNGQGTDQPQHF
TRBJ2-3	TRBV2	TRBD2	many	TGTGCCAGCAGTATGACTAGCGGGGGGGCGGATACGCAGTATTTT	CASSMTSGGADTQYF